This T cell receptor (beta chain) originates from a study of human T cells and chemical hapten exposure (dated by TCRdb to about 2021). About the full investigation: For sensitization, 2% DPC in acetone was applied to an approximately 2 cm by approximately 2 cm area of upper inner arm skin. Throughout the study period of 20 to 25 weeks, patients also received therapeutic DPC doses to the scalp every week. Patch tests used Finn chambers with 0.01% DPC on the upper back, scored after 6 days by International Contact Dermatitis Research Group standards. Alopecia areata with under or over 50% scalp involvement, alopecia totalis and alopecia universalis were represented in the patient cohort, which was mostly female. Libraries were pooled for sequencing, and variation in per-sample TCR yields was attributed mainly to small differences in library volumes within the pool. In alopecia patients, the study followed how the peripheral blood TCR repertoire changed in vivo over primary and secondary sensitization to diphenylcyclopropenone (DPC), a hapten. Patient blood was sampled pre-sensitization (week 0) and at 2, 6 and about 24 weeks after DPC sensitization. Some 29 alopecia patients gave blood for TCR sequencing at one to four time points (pre-sensitization, 2, 6 and 24 weeks). Beyond this particular receptor, the publication reports: Patch test score was positively correlated with the number of PT1 expanded TCRs, with significance at thresholds 8, 16 and 32 but not at 4. Repeated subsampling changed both the strength of the expansion versus patch-test correlation and the threshold at which that correlation became significant. DPC sensitization did not change the number of TCRs with a frequency above 1 in 1000, and there was no evidence of changes in global repertoire structure. Because every patient had alopecia, a presumed autoimmune disease, the patients' immune response might differ from that of healthy individuals. Significantly more large CDR3 similarity clusters were formed by expanded TCRs than by pre-sensitization or healthy control sets, consistent with antigen-driven responses.

CDR1 SGHRS and CDR2 YFSETQ were looked up in the germline V gene. The CDR3 spans 12 residues, from the cysteine through the phenylalanine. Of the read, only the CDR3 DNA is kept; its 36 bases are in frame from base 1. Trimming at the junction amounts to 3 bases on V and 6 bases on J, and the germline ends lie 9 bases apart. Libraries were prepared through RACE. TCRdb lists the instrument as NextSeq 500. Library preparation attached unique molecular identifiers to individual cDNA molecules for quantitative, reproducible TCR counting. For every blood RNA sample, sequencing covered both the TCR alpha and TCR beta chains. As for the original processing: Samples had a median of roughly 87,000 TCRs, with a range from about 20,000 to 690,600. V, J and CDR3 annotation of the TCR reads was performed with the Decombinator software suite. For the PS versus PT1 abundance plots, all samples were subsampled to the same number of TCRs (28,000). TCRs were defined as expanded if absent before sensitization and observed at least eight times at the 2-week time point. TCRdb cleaned the public reads at Q25 with fastp, built clones with MiXCR and kept in-frame beta chains. Duplicate CDR3 protein sequences are folded into a single record with the most common DNA and genes. The V and J calls reflect TCRdb's pipeline rather than the authors' work. The sample table records about 160,000 distinct CDR3 sequences; 25% to 35% of these occur just once. 2.1% of the sample lies in the top ten.

Sample time point, as interpreted from the label and publication: patch test 3, about 24 weeks after DPC sensitization. Sample treatment or condition, as interpreted from the label and publication: therapeutic diphenylcyclopropenone sensitization with weekly scalp DPC. At every patch-test visit, the blood draw took place before the patch test was put on. Patients were considered eligible if aged 18 to 70, diagnosed with alopecia and deemed suitable for DPC therapy, and patients were excluded if pregnant. Total RNA was extracted from unfractionated whole blood that had been collected in Tempus Blood RNA tubes. This clonotype was recorded a few times. What this receptor recognizes is not known. No much larger clonotype is one base removed from it; base qualities were not supplied.

The specimen comprised whole blood, sampled in connection with sensitization to the hapten diphenylcyclopropenone (DPC). The origin of this receptor is a woman between 18 and 29 years old with alopecia areata. Some clones in this sample may be carry-over from other donors' samples. The V and J segments used are TRBV5-1 and TRBJ1-1; a tentative D match to TRBD1 spans 6 bases. The nucleotide sequence reads as follows: TGCGCCAGCAGCTCGGGGGGGCCTGAAGCTTTCTTT. The encoded protein is CASSSGGPEAFF.